Shown below are 2 T cell receptor beta chains from a single sample sequenced in a study of beta chain features in type 1 diabetes. Reverse transcribing all isolated RNA meant expressed TCRB transcripts were sequenced. The method was immunoSEQ multiplex PCR; TCRdb's version includes in-frame clones alone and lacks a portion of them. The sample holds about 250,000 clones, approximately 11% seen once. These receptors' antigens are unknown. Study-level results: Significant though moderate, a shortening of TCRB CDR3s appeared in all four CD4+ subsets of Type 1 diabetes patients.

Sequenced sample: naive CD4+ T cells from blood. The receptors were sampled from a man aged 25 to 45 with type 1 diabetes.

The table lists this clone with a few counts. The same CDR3 arises from other DNA sequences in this sample as well. The genes are TRBV5-1 and TRBJ2-1, with no clear D. This CDR3 comprises 13 residues. The germline V gene encodes CDR1 SGHRS and CDR2 YFSETQ. V lost 0 bases to trimming and J lost 5 bases, with 6 bases between them. CDR3 coding DNA: TGCGCCAGCAGCTTGGGTGGAGACAATGAGCAGTTCTTC. This translates into CASSLGGDNEQFF.

The chain uses TRBV2 and TRBJ1-2, with 9 bases that match TRBD1. Per the germline V gene, CDR1 is SNHLY and CDR2 is FYNNEI. CDR3 size: 15 residues. V was clipped by 6 bases and J by 4 bases; unmatched bases: 9. CDR3 amino acids: CASRETGGGGYGYTF. The CDR3 DNA sequence: TGTGCCAGCAGGGAAACAGGGGGCGGTGGCTATGGCTACACCTTC.